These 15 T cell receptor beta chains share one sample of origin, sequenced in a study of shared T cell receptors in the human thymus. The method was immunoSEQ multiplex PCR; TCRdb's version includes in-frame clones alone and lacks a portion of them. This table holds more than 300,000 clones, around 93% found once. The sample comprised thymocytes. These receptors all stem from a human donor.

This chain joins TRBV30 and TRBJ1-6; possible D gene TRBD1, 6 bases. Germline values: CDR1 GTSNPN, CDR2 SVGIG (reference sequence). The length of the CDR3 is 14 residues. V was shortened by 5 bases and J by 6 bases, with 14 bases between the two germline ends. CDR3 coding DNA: TGTGCCTGGTCCCCGGGACACCCTAATTCACCCCTCCACTTT. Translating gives CAWSPGHPNSPLHF.

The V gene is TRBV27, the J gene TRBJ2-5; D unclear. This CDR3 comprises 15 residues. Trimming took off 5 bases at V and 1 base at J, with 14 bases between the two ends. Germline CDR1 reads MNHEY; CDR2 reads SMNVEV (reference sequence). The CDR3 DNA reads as TGTGCCAGCAGTCCCCCCCATGGGTTCCAAGAGACCCAGTACTTC. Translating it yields CASSPPHGFQETQYF.

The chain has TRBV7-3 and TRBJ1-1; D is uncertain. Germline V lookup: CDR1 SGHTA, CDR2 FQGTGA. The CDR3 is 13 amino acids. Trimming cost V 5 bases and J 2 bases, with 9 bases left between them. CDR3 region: CASSPDGNTEAFF. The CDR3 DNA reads TGTGCCAGCAGCCCGGACGGAAACACTGAAGCTTTCTTT.

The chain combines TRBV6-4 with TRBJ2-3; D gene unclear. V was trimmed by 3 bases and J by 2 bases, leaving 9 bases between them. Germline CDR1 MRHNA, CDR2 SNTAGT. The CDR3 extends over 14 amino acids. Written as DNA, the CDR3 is TGTGCCAGCAGTGAAGGTCCTTACACAGATACGCAGTATTTT. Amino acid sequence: CASSEGPYTDTQYF.

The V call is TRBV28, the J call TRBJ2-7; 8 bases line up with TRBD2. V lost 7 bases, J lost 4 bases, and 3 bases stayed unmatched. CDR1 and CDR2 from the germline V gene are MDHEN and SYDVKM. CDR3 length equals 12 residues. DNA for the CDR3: TGTGCCAGCAAGGCTAGCGGGTACGAGCAGTACTTC. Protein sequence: CASKASGYEQYF. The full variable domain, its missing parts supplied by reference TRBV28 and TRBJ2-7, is DVKVTQSSRYLVKRTGEKVFLECVQDMDHENMFWYRQDPGLGLRLIYFSYDVKMKEKGDIPEGYSVSREKKERFSLILESASTNQTSMYLCASKASGYEQYFGPGTRLTVT.

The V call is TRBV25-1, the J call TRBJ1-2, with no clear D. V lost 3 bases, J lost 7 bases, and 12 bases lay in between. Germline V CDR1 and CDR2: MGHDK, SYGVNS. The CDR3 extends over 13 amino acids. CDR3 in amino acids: CASSDDPGGGYTF. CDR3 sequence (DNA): TGTGCCAGCAGTGACGACCCGGGTGGTGGCTACACCTTC.

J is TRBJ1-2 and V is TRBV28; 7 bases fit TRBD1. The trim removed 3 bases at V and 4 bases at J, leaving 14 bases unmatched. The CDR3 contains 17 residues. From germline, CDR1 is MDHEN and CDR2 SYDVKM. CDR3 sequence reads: CASSFHAGTEGGYGYTF. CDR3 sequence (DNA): TGTGCCAGCAGTTTTCATGCCGGGACAGAAGGGGGCTATGGCTACACCTTC.

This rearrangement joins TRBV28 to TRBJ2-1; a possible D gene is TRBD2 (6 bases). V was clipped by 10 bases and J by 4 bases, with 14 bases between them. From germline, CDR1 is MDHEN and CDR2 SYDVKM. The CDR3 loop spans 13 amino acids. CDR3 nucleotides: TGTGCCATTAACGGAGGGGATTACAATGAGCAGTTCTTC. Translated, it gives CAINGGDYNEQFF.

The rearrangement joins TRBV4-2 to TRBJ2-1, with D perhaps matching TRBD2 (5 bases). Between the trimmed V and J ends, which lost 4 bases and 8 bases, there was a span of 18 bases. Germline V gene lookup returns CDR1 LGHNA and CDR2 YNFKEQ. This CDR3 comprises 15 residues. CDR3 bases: TGTGCCAGCAGCCTTGGTAGAACTAGGTACTATGAGCAGTTCTTC. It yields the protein CASSLGRTRYYEQFF.

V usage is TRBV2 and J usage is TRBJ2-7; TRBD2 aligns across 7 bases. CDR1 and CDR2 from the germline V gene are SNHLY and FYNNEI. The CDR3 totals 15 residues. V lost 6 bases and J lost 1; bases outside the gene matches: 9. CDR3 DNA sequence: TGTGCCAGCAGCGCTCCGGGACTAACTTCCTACGAGCAGTACTTC. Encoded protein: CASSAPGLTSYEQYF.

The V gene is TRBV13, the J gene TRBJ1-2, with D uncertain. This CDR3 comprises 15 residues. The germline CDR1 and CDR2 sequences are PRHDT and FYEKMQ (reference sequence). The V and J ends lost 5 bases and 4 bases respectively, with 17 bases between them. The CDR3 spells CASSLLRETTYGYTF. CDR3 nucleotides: TGTGCCAGCAGCCTGTTAAGGGAGACAACCTATGGCTACACCTTC.

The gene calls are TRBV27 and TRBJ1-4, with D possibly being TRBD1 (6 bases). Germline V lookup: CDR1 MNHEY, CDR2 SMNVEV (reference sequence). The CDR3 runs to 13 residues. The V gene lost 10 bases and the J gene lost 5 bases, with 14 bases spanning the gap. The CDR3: CAIGTRMNEKLFF. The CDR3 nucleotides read TGTGCCATCGGGACACGGATGAATGAAAAACTGTTTTTT.

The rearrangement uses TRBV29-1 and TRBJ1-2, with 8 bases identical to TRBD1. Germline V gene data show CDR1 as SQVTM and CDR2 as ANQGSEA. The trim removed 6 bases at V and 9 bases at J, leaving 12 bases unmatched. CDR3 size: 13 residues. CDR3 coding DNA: TGCAGCGTGGGAGGACAGGGCGCTACTCGCTACACCTTC. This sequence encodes CSVGGQGATRYTF. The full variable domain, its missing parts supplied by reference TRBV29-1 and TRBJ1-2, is SAVISQKPSRDICQRGTSLTIQCQVDSQVTMMFWYRQQPGQSLTLIATANQGSEATYESGFVIDKFPISRPNLTFSTLTVSNMSPEDSSIYLCSVGGQGATRYTFGSGTRLTVV.

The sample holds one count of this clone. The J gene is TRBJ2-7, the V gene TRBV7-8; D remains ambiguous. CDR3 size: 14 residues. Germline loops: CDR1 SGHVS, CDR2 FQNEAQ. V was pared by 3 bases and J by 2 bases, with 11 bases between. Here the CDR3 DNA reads TGTGCCAGCAGCTTCGAAAAAGGGCCCTACGAGCAGTACTTC. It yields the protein CASSFEKGPYEQYF.

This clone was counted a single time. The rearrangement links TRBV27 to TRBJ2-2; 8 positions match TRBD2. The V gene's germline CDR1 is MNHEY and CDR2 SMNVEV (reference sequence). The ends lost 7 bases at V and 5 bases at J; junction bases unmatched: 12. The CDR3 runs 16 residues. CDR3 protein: CASNPRGGFGTGELFF. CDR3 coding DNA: TGTGCCAGCAACCCTCGGGGGGGCTTTGGAACCGGGGAGCTGTTTTTT.